A single T cell receptor beta chain is shown here with its context. The data stem from a study of blood T cell repertoires in COVID-19. Clones were sequenced by immunoSEQ multiplex PCR, and TCRdb holds only the in-frame ones, with some missing. The sample holds approximately 110,000 clones, 70% to 75% seen once. This CDR3 has 13 amino acids. CDR1 and CDR2 (germline): ENHRY, SYGVKD. J gave up 6 bases and V 7 bases, and 7 bases lay outside the gene matches. Patients at the Seattle site were enrolled during active infection and followed longitudinally. The J gene is TRBJ2-7, the V gene TRBV10-3; 9 nucleotides line up with TRBD1. This receptor was obtained from a man aged 80 or over with COVID-19, enrolled during active disease. Sequencing was carried out using peripheral blood. As DNA, the CDR3 is TGTGCCATCACGGGGGGACAGGGAAGCGAGCAGTACTTC. Protein sequence: CAITGGQGSEQYF.